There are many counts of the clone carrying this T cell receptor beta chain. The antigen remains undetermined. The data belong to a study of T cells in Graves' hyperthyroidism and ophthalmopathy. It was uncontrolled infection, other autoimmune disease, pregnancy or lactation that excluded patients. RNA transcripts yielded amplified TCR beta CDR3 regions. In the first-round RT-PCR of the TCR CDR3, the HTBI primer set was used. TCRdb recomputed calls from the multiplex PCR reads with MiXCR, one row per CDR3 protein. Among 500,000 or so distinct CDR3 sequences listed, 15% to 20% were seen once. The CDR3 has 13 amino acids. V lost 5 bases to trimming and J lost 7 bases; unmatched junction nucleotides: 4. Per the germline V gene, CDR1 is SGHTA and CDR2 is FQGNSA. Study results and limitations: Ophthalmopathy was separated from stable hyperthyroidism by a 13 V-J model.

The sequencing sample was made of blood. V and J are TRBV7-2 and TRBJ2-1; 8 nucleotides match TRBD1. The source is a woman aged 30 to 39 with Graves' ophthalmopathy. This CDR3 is CASSQGARNEQFF. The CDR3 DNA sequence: TGTGCCAGCAGCCAGGGGGCGAGGAATGAGCAGTTCTTC.